The 19 T cell receptor beta chains below were found in one sample sequenced in a study of beta chain features in type 1 diabetes. The entirety of the isolated RNA underwent reverse transcription, so expressed TCRB transcripts were sequenced. Sequencing was performed with immunoSEQ multiplex PCR; in TCRdb, only in-frame clones are kept and a portion is missing. The repertoire has a few hundred thousand clones, around 10% of them found once; the top ten carry about 0.63%. Which antigens these TCRs recognize remains unknown. General observations from the study: In every one of the four CD4+ subsets, TCRB CDR3s were moderately but significantly shorter in Type 1 diabetes patients.

The sequenced material came from central memory CD4+ T cells from blood. All receptors derive from a man aged 25-45 years with type 1 diabetes.

This clone was seen at least ten times. V and J are TRBV2 and TRBJ1-4; D possibly corresponds to TRBD1 (6 bases). Germline V gene sequence: CDR1 SNHLY, CDR2 FYNNEI. V gave up 3 bases and J gave up 0 bases, with 17 bases separating them. This CDR3 has 18 amino acids. The CDR3 sequence is CASSDLDSYFATNEKLFF. The CDR3 DNA follows: TGTGCCAGCAGTGATTTGGACAGCTATTTTGCAACTAATGAAAAACTGTTTTTT.

The chain employs TRBV4-3 and TRBJ2-1; D possibly corresponds to TRBD2 (6 bases). Germline lookup yields CDR1 LGHNA and CDR2 YSLEER. V shed 0 bases and J shed 10 bases, with 19 bases lying between them. This CDR3 has 16 residues. The CDR3 DNA sequence: TGCGCCAGCAGCCAAGAGGAGGGAGTTTGGGTTGGGGAGCAGTTCTTC. Amino acids: CASSQEEGVWVGEQFF.

In this sample, this clone turned up a few times. The chain has TRBV5-1 and TRBJ1-4; no clear D. Trimming stripped 1 base from V and 7 bases from J, with 11 bases between. Germline CDR1 and CDR2: SGHRS and YFSETQ. The CDR3 covers 14 residues. This CDR3 is CASSLSWDGEKLFF. Here the CDR3 DNA reads TGCGCCAGCAGCTTGAGTTGGGATGGTGAAAAACTGTTTTTT.

This clone came up a few times. This specimen includes other DNA sequences encoding the same CDR3. The CDR3 is CASSPTTDTQYF. DNA for the CDR3: TGTGCCAGCTCACCCACAACAGATACGCAGTATTTT. This chain uses TRBV18 with TRBJ2-3, with D hard to call. CDR1 is KGHSH and CDR2 is LQKENI in the germline V gene. V lost 3 bases and J lost 3, with 4 bases in between. CDR3 size: 12 residues.

This clone has a handful of counts. Its ends do not fully match the called genes, so a read error is possible. CDR3 coding DNA: TGTGCCATCAGTGAGAGGGACGGTTCCTACAATGAGCAGTTCTTC. This encodes CAISERDGSYNEQFF. V is TRBV6-6 and J is TRBJ2-1; D tentatively reads TRBD1 or TRBD2 (5 bases each). Germline V CDR1 and CDR2: MNHNY, SVGAGI (reference sequence). CDR3 length equals 15 residues.

This clone was detected ten times or more. The chain couples TRBV28 to TRBJ2-2; 10 bases match TRBD2. This CDR3 contains 16 residues. Per the germline V gene, CDR1 is MDHEN and CDR2 is SYDVKM. V was clipped by 8 bases and J by 4 bases; unmatched bases: 10. CDR3 in amino acids: CASLVSGRDGTGELFF. CDR3 DNA: TGTGCCAGCTTGGTCAGCGGGAGGGACGGCACCGGGGAGCTGTTTTTT.

This clone was found a few times. The DNA of the CDR3 is TGCGCCAGCAGTGAGTCTTGGCAAGGGGCTGGGAATGAGCAGTTCTTC. It encodes CASSESWQGAGNEQFF. The chain employs TRBV10-1 and TRBJ2-1; TRBD1 might be the D (5 bases). V lost 0 bases to trimming and J lost 7 bases, with 16 bases between them. Germline V CDR1 and CDR2: WNHNN, SYGVQD (reference sequence). This CDR3 comprises 16 residues.

In its sample, this clone was seen a few times. V and J are TRBV28 and TRBJ1-5, with unresolved D. V was shortened by 6 bases and J by 0 bases, with 9 bases between the two germline ends. The CDR3 totals 14 residues. Germline V CDR1 and CDR2: MDHEN, SYDVKM. In DNA form, the CDR3 reads TGTGCCAGCAGACGGGCCCTTAGCAATCAGCCCCAGCATTTT. Translated: CASRRALSNQPQHF.

The chain couples TRBV19 to TRBJ2-7; 11 bases are a match to TRBD2. CDR3 length: 18 amino acids. V was pared by 3 bases and J by 6 bases, with 16 bases of the junction left unmatched. Germline CDR1 LNHDA, CDR2 SQIVND (reference sequence). The CDR3 reads CASSIRAGTSGPPPEQYF. CDR3 in DNA: TGTGCCAGTAGTATCCGTGCGGGGACTAGCGGTCCCCCCCCCGAGCAGTACTTC. The full variable domain, with the rest looked up from reference TRBV19 and TRBJ2-7, is DGGITQSPKYLFRKEGQNVTLSCEQNLNHDAMYWYRQDPGQGLRLIYYSQIVNDFQKGDIAEGYSVSREKKESFPLTVTSAQKNPTAFYLCASSIRAGTSGPPPEQYFGPGTRLTVT.

The table lists this clone with a few counts. V and J are TRBV6-6 and TRBJ2-3; weak D call: TRBD1 (5 bases). Germline CDR1 MNHNY, CDR2 SVGAGI (reference sequence). The CDR3 has 14 amino acids. V was clipped by 5 bases and J by 5 bases, with 14 bases between them. The CDR3 is CASSDSKNGDTQYF. The CDR3 nucleotides are TGTGCCAGCAGTGACAGTAAAAATGGAGATACGCAGTATTTT.

A few counts support this clone. The chain links TRBV11-2 to TRBJ2-7; 8 bases map to TRBD2. The CDR3 is 15 amino acids. Germline CDR1 SGHAT, CDR2 FQNNGV. V was clipped by 3 bases and J by 2 bases; unmatched bases: 6. The CDR3 loop is CASSFTIAGTYEQYF. The CDR3 DNA is TGTGCCAGCAGCTTTACGATAGCGGGGACCTACGAGCAGTACTTC.

V and J are TRBV5-4 and TRBJ2-5; 9 nucleotides line up with TRBD1. The J segment lost 4 bases and the V segment lost 1 base, leaving 2 bases of the junction unmatched. This CDR3 has 14 residues. CDR1 is SGHNT and CDR2 is YYREEE in the germline V gene (reference sequence). CDR3 sequence (DNA): TGTGCCAGCAGCTTGAACAGGGGGCGAGAGACCCAGTACTTC. This codes for CASSLNRGRETQYF. The full variable domain, with the rest looked up from reference TRBV5-4 and TRBJ2-5, is ETGVTQSPTHLIKTRGQQVTLRCSSQSGHNTVSWYQQALGQGPQFIFQYYREEENGRGNFPPRFSGLQFPNYSSELNVNALELDDSALYLCASSLNRGRETQYFGPGTRLLVL.

This clone occurred a few times. The V call is TRBV4-1, the J call TRBJ2-3; 8 bases are shared with TRBD1. Germline CDR1 is MGHRA and CDR2 is YSYEKL. Trimming cost V 0 bases and J 6 bases; bases outside gene matches: 8. There are 16 residues in the CDR3. The CDR3: CASSQDQRTGWDTQYF. In DNA, the CDR3 is TGCGCCAGCAGCCAAGATCAGAGGACAGGGTGGGATACGCAGTATTTT.

In its sample, this clone was seen a few times. CDR3 amino acids: CSASQGNEQYF. CDR3 DNA: TGCAGTGCCTCACAGGGGAACGAGCAGTACTTC. The V gene is TRBV20-1, the J gene TRBJ2-7, with 7 bases fitting TRBD1. J lost 5 bases, V lost 6 bases, and 4 bases had no gene match. The CDR3 is 11 amino acids. Germline CDR1 and CDR2: DFQATT and SNEGSKA (reference sequence).

This sequence joins TRBV18 and TRBJ2-5; maybe TRBD2 (6 bases). V was clipped by 5 bases and J by 4 bases, with 11 bases between them. Germline V CDR1 and CDR2: KGHSH, LQKENI. CDR3 size: 13 residues. Here the CDR3 reads CASSIPGGETQYF. The DNA for the CDR3 is TGTGCCAGCTCAATTCCCGGGGGAGAGACCCAGTACTTC.

At least ten counts were recorded for this clone. This chain connects TRBV4-1 to TRBJ2-6; maybe TRBD2 (6 bases). Trimming shortened V by 4 bases and J by 0 bases, and 16 bases separated the two germline ends. The CDR3 runs 18 residues. The germline V gene encodes CDR1 MGHRA and CDR2 YSYEKL. CDR3 in amino acids: CASSPGAAGSSGANVLTF. The CDR3 nucleotides are TGCGCCAGCAGCCCTGGTGCAGCGGGTTCCTCTGGGGCCAACGTCCTGACTTTC.

The chain links TRBV5-1 to TRBJ2-6, with D perhaps being TRBD1 or TRBD2 (5 bases each). Looked up from germline, CDR1 is SGHRS and CDR2 is YFSETQ. This CDR3 spans 16 amino acids. The V end was cut by 0 bases, the J end by 2 bases, with 9 bases between. The CDR3 here is CASSLAGAAGANVLTF. Here the CDR3 DNA reads TGCGCCAGCAGCTTGGCCGGGGCGGCTGGGGCCAACGTCCTGACTTTC.

The V call is TRBV7-9, the J call TRBJ2-5; no clear D. Trimming stripped 4 bases from V and 1 base from J, with 25 bases between. Germline V gene data show CDR1 as SEHNR and CDR2 as FQNEAQ (reference sequence). The CDR3 totals 19 residues. CDR3: CASSSLFSGLTDGQETQYF. In DNA, the CDR3 is TGTGCCAGCAGCTCCCTATTCTCGGGCTTAACCGATGGCCAAGAGACCCAGTACTTC.

Of note for this clone: Other DNA sequences in this specimen translate into the identical CDR3. This chain connects TRBV28 to TRBJ1-2, with D maybe TRBD1 (5 bases). The length of the CDR3 is 14 residues. CDR1 and CDR2 from the germline V gene are MDHEN and SYDVKM. Trimming pared 3 bases from V and 5 bases from J, leaving 13 bases between. The CDR3 protein is CASSFLRGGYGYTF. Here the CDR3 DNA reads TGTGCCAGCAGTTTTCTCCGGGGGGGGTATGGCTACACCTTC.